Listed here are 26 T cell receptor beta chains from one sample, sequenced in a study of neoadjuvant anti-PD-1 for oral cavity cancer. The method was immunoSEQ multiplex PCR; TCRdb's version includes in-frame clones alone and lacks a portion of them. The table shows some 16,000 clones, with approximately 71% occurring only once. Here the sequenced sample was PBMCs, taken before nivolumab (anti-PD-1) treatment. The receptors originated from a person between 35 and 79 years old with oral cavity squamous cell carcinoma.

The rearrangement links TRBV6-5 to TRBJ2-5, with 7 bases fitting TRBD2. The V and J ends lost 6 bases and 4 bases, in that order; junction bases with no gene match: 8. CDR1 MNHEY and CDR2 SVGAGI come from the germline V gene. There are 14 residues in the CDR3. The CDR3 loop reads CASRAGEWGETQYF. As DNA, the CDR3 is TGTGCCAGCAGGGCGGGAGAATGGGGAGAGACCCAGTACTTC.

V usage is TRBV6-5 and J usage is TRBJ1-3; TRBD1 is a possible D gene (5 bases). The CDR3 spans 16 residues. V lost 0 bases and J 0 bases, leaving 9 bases between the germline ends. The germline gives CDR1 MNHEY, CDR2 SVGAGI. CDR3 sequence (DNA): TGTGCCAGCAGTTACTCCCGGGGGTTCTCTGGAAACACCATATATTTT. This encodes CASSYSRGFSGNTIYF.

This clone was counted only a few times. The V gene is TRBV5-1, the J gene TRBJ2-7; the D gene could be TRBD1 or TRBD2 (7 bases each). Germline CDR1 is SGHRS and CDR2 is YFSETQ. CDR3 length: 16 amino acids. Trimming removed 4 bases at V and 7 bases at J, with 24 bases between. The CDR3 DNA sequence: TGCGCCAGCAGCCCGCGACAGGGAGGGGGAAATGGGGAGCAGTACTTC. This sequence encodes CASSPRQGGGNGEQYF.

CDR3 sequence (DNA): TGTGCCAGCAGTTCCTTAGGACTACCTGGGGCCCGCGAGCAGTACTTC. Translating gives CASSSLGLPGAREQYF. The gene calls are TRBV27 and TRBJ2-7, with D perhaps matching TRBD2 (6 bases). CDR3 length: 16 residues. The ends were cut back, 4 bases at V and 6 bases at J, with 22 bases in the middle. The germline V gene has CDR1 MNHEY and CDR2 SMNVEV (reference sequence).

The rearrangement joins TRBV6-5 to TRBJ2-1; 8 bases map to TRBD2. The V segment lost 4 bases and the J segment 5 bases; nucleotides outside the gene matches: 7. CDR1 and CDR2 from the germline V gene are MNHEY and SVGAGI. The CDR3 runs to 15 residues. The CDR3 is CASSWGIAGNNEQFF. CDR3 in DNA: TGTGCCAGCAGTTGGGGAATAGCGGGGAACAATGAGCAGTTCTTC.

This sequence joins TRBV7-9 and TRBJ1-1; D is possibly TRBD1 (6 bases). The V end was cut by 1 base, the J end by 0 bases, with 9 bases between. Germline CDR1 reads SEHNR; CDR2 reads FQNEAQ (reference sequence). The CDR3 spans 15 residues. The CDR3 DNA reads as TGTGCCAGCAGCTTAGGGGGACACCTGAACACTGAAGCTTTCTTT. Translated, it gives CASSLGGHLNTEAFF.

The chain employs TRBV6-4 and TRBJ2-1, with TRBD2 as a possible D gene (5 bases). V lost 0 bases and J 6 bases, leaving 12 bases between the germline ends. Germline CDR1 MRHNA, CDR2 SNTAGT. This CDR3 comprises 15 residues. The CDR3 DNA reads TGTGCCAGCAGTGACTCTTTTACTAGAGGCAATGAGCAGTTCTTC. The encoded protein is CASSDSFTRGNEQFF.

In regard to this clone: One end of the junction varies from germline; a read error may be responsible. This chain connects TRBV7-7 to TRBJ2-5; 12 nucleotides match TRBD2. The CDR3 extends over 15 amino acids. The germline CDR1 and CDR2 sequences are SSHAT and FNYEAQ (reference sequence). CDR3 region: CASSRTSGVEETQYF. The CDR3 DNA reads TGTGCTAGCAGTCGGACTAGCGGGGTTGAAGAGACCCAGTACTTC.

V gene TRBV4-1 combines with J gene TRBJ2-5; a weak D match, TRBD2 (6 bases). This CDR3 contains 17 residues. Trimming left V 2 bases short and J 2 bases short, with 18 bases between. Germline assignment: CDR1 MGHRA and CDR2 YSYEKL. The CDR3 DNA follows: TGCGCCAGCAGCCAATCACTCACGGGACTTAAACAAGAGACCCAGTACTTC. It encodes CASSQSLTGLKQETQYF.

CDR3 sequence reads: CASTSQGIAEAFF. In nucleotides, the CDR3 is TGTGCCAGTACATCACAGGGGATAGCTGAAGCTTTCTTT. The genes are TRBV19 and TRBJ1-1; TRBD1 matches 7 bases. Losses at the gene ends were 7 bases for V and 6 bases for J; bases not matched to a gene: 8. CDR1 is LNHDA, CDR2 SQIVND, per germline (reference sequence). This CDR3 region has 13 residues.

The chain links TRBV5-1 to TRBJ2-5; TRBD1 aligns across 11 bases. The V and J ends lost 4 bases and 5 bases, in that order; junction bases with no gene match: 1. Germline V gene sequence: CDR1 SGHRS, CDR2 YFSETQ. This CDR3 spans 13 amino acids. The DNA for the CDR3 is TGCGCCAGCAGCAGGGACAGGGGGGAGACCCAGTACTTC. Translated, it gives CASSRDRGETQYF. Supplemented by reference TRBV5-1 and TRBJ2-5, the full variable domain reads KAGVTQTPRYLIKTRGQQVTLSCSPISGHRSVSWYQQTPGQGLQFLFEYFSETQRNKGNFPGRFSGRQFSNSRSEMNVSTLELGDSALYLCASSRDRGETQYFGPGTRLLVL.

A few counts support this clone. The CDR3 here is CASSLSGTGGRADTQYF. The DNA of the CDR3 is TGTGCCAGCAGCCTCTCTGGGACAGGGGGTCGGGCAGATACGCAGTATTTT. The rearrangement links TRBV7-2 to TRBJ2-3; 11 bases agree with TRBD1. This CDR3 is 17 amino acids long. CDR1 SGHTA and CDR2 FQGNSA come from the germline V gene. Trimming took 5 bases from V and 4 from J; bases not matched to a gene: 11.

This clone has only one observation. The V call is TRBV11-2, the J call TRBJ1-1; D gene uncertain. CDR1 and CDR2 from the germline V gene are SGHAT and FQNNGV. V gave up 5 bases and J gave up 1 base, with 8 bases separating them. The CDR3 has 13 residues. The CDR3 coding sequence is TGTGCCAGCAGCGTCCAGACGAACACTGAAGCTTTCTTT. The encoded protein is CASSVQTNTEAFF. Full variable domain (remainder filled in from reference TRBV11-2 and TRBJ1-1): EAGVAQSPRYKIIEKRQSVAFWCNPISGHATLYWYQQILGQGPKLLIQFQNNGVVDDSQLPKDRFSAERLKGVDSTLKIQPAKLEDSAVYLCASSVQTNTEAFFGQGTRLTVV.

The rearrangement links TRBV14 to TRBJ2-1; unclear D gene. The CDR3 loop spans 11 amino acids. The germline V gene encodes CDR1 SGHDN and CDR2 FVKESK. Trimming stripped 2 bases from V and 15 bases from J, with 11 bases between. The CDR3: CASSQFFEVFF. As DNA, the CDR3 is TGTGCCAGCAGCCAATTTTTTGAGGTGTTCTTC. Based on the CDR3 plus reference TRBV14 and TRBJ2-1, the full variable domain is EAGVTQFPSHSVIEKGQTVTLRCDPISGHDNLYWYRRVMGKEIKFLLHFVKESKQDESGMPNNRFLAERTGGTYSTLKVQPAELEDSGVYFCASSQFFEVFFGPGTRLTVL.

This chain joins TRBV7-9 and TRBJ2-7; 8 bases fit TRBD1. Germline V gene lookup returns CDR1 SEHNR and CDR2 FQNEAQ (reference sequence). V gave up 4 bases and J gave up 5 bases; unmatched junction bases: 10. CDR3 size: 15 residues. DNA of the CDR3: TGTGCCAGCAGCTACGGACAGGGAAAAACTAACGAGCAGTACTTC. Translated: CASSYGQGKTNEQYF. Based on the CDR3 plus reference TRBV7-9 and TRBJ2-7, the full variable domain is DTGVSQNPRHKITKRGQNVTFRCDPISEHNRLYWYRQTLGQGPEFLTYFQNEAQLEKSRLLSDRFSAERPKGSFSTLEIQRTEQGDSAMYLCASSYGQGKTNEQYFGPGTRLTVT.

There are a few counts of this clone. The genes are TRBV28 and TRBJ2-1; 8 bases are a match to TRBD2. V dropped 6 bases and J dropped 2; count of bases not matched to a gene: 15. CDR1 is MDHEN and CDR2 is SYDVKM in the germline V gene. This CDR3 has 18 residues. The CDR3 bases are TGTGCCAGCAGCCCCGCCCTAGCGGGCTCCGGCACCTACAATGAGCAGTTCTTC. Its protein is CASSPALAGSGTYNEQFF.

The chain joins TRBV5-1 to TRBJ2-7; D is unresolved. This CDR3 region has 12 residues. Per germline, CDR1 SGHRS and CDR2 YFSETQ. Trimming took 0 bases from V and 5 from J, leaving 6 bases between them. The chain's CDR3 is CASSLAFNEQYF. CDR3 nucleotide sequence: TGCGCCAGCAGCTTGGCCTTCAACGAGCAGTACTTC.

The chain carries TRBV30 and TRBJ2-2; 7 nucleotides line up with TRBD2. The V segment lost 4 bases and the J segment 2 bases; nucleotides outside the gene matches: 7. There are 15 residues in the CDR3. CDR1 and CDR2 from the germline V gene are GTSNPN and SVGIG (reference sequence). CDR3 sequence (DNA): TGTGCCTGGATAGGCAGCGGGATAAACACCGGGGAGCTGTTTTTT. This gives the protein CAWIGSGINTGELFF.

The J gene is TRBJ1-5, the V gene TRBV6-1, with D maybe TRBD1 (5 bases). V was pared by 1 base and J by 1 base, with 11 bases between. In germline, CDR1 is MNHNS, CDR2 SASEGT. The CDR3 runs to 16 residues. The CDR3 is CASSEVSGTSNQPQHF. The CDR3 nucleotides are TGTGCCAGCAGTGAAGTATCAGGGACCAGCAATCAGCCCCAGCATTTT.

The genes are TRBV2 and TRBJ2-5; D gene unclear. V was cut by 7 bases and J by 5 bases, with 20 bases left in between. CDR1 is SNHLY and CDR2 is FYNNEI in the germline V gene. This CDR3 is 15 amino acids long. CDR3 bases: TGTGCCAGCACCCTAATGGCCGCAAGGAGTGAGACCCAGTACTTC. Protein: CASTLMAARSETQYF.

The chain joins TRBV2 to TRBJ2-5; D is ambiguous. Looked up from germline, CDR1 is SNHLY and CDR2 is FYNNEI. This CDR3 spans 12 amino acids. The germline V and J ends were trimmed by 6 bases and 4 bases, with 9 bases remaining between them. The CDR3 sequence is CASRPERETQYF. The CDR3 nucleotides read TGTGCCAGCAGGCCCGAGCGAGAGACCCAGTACTTC.

V is TRBV7-2 and J is TRBJ1-1; 7 bases match TRBD1. The CDR3 consists of 14 residues. Germline values: CDR1 SGHTA, CDR2 FQGNSA. V dropped 0 bases and J dropped 4; count of bases not matched to a gene: 2. In DNA, the CDR3 is TGTGCCAGCAGCTTAGCCCGGGACAGCACTGAAGCTTTCTTT. This sequence encodes CASSLARDSTEAFF.

The chain is built from TRBV10-3 and TRBJ1-5; TRBD1 might be the D (5 bases). Deletions cut 4 bases from V and 3 bases from J, with 7 bases between. Germline V gene lookup returns CDR1 ENHRY and CDR2 SYGVKD. The CDR3 spans 13 residues. CDR3 region: CAISGQINQPQHF. CDR3 DNA: TGTGCCATCAGTGGACAGATCAATCAGCCCCAGCATTTT.

V gene TRBV28 combines with J gene TRBJ2-3; 7 bases are shared with TRBD2. V lost 7 bases, J lost 1 base, and 14 bases stayed unmatched. This CDR3 is built from 17 residues. Germline CDR1 MDHEN, CDR2 SYDVKM. CDR3 residues: CASTLYVSAGGTDTQYF. The CDR3 DNA is TGTGCCAGCACCCTTTATGTGTCTGCGGGAGGCACAGATACGCAGTATTTT.

The DNA for the CDR3 is TGTGCCATCAGTGTACAGGACAGGGGTACTGAAGCTTTCTTT. This translates into CAISVQDRGTEAFF. V and J are TRBV10-3 and TRBJ1-1; 9 nucleotides line up with TRBD1. CDR1 and CDR2 from the germline V gene are ENHRY and SYGVKD. V lost 4 bases and J lost 5; bases outside the gene matches: 5. This CDR3 contains 14 residues.

The chain joins TRBV2 to TRBJ1-5, with D tentatively TRBD1 (5 bases). The germline V and J ends were trimmed by 4 bases and 1 base, with 8 bases remaining between them. The germline V gene encodes CDR1 SNHLY and CDR2 FYNNEI. The CDR3 length is 14 residues. CDR3 nucleotides: TGTGCCAGCAGTGCAGGGAGCAGCAATCAGCCCCAGCATTTT. This encodes CASSAGSSNQPQHF.